The sequence of this TCR beta chain was determined in a study of blood T cell repertoires in COVID-19. Individuals drawn from 24 US areas were roughly 18 to 100 years old. Clinical history as reported by participants underpinned cohort assignment. Before being deemed recovered, Cohort 3 donors had two negative PCRs, clearance, or symptom resolution. Germline loops: CDR1 SGDLS, CDR2 YYNGEE. This CDR3 region has 15 residues. V gave up 2 bases and J gave up 7 bases, with 13 bases separating them. In the original processing: Reference gene primer amplification in the assay estimated nucleated cell counts. The data were produced by immunoSEQ multiplex PCR, yet TCRdb's version contains in-frame clones alone and is incomplete. That table gives V, J and clone size, and the DNA gave D and trimming. The sample lists about 320,000 clones; around 90% were seen once.

This receptor was obtained from a man aged 60 to 75 who had recovered from COVID-19. Material for sequencing was PBMCs or T cells enriched from blood (not recorded which). The V call is TRBV9, the J call TRBJ1-6, with D perhaps matching TRBD1 (5 bases). CDR3 amino acids: CASSVGGVGNSPLHF. The CDR3, as DNA: TGTGCCAGCAGCGTGGGGGGTGTGGGGAATTCACCCCTCCACTTT.